These 27 T cell receptor beta chains were sequenced from one sample in a study of persistence of HIV-infected CD4 T cells. No antigens are known for them. Sequencing used immunoSEQ version 4 in survey mode. Repertoires were generated with immunoSEQ multiplex PCR, while TCRdb's copy carries only in-frame clones and drops some. The sample holds about 33,000 clones, 82% seen once. Lysates of CMV-infected fibroblasts at about 10 ug/mL stimulated these cells. CD40L/CD69 double-negative CD45RO-high memory CD4+ T cells were collected. The material sequenced was CD4+ T cells sorted from PBMCs after roughly 17-hour stimulation, taken from a patient who received antiretroviral therapy. The receptors come from an adult man with HIV who was CMV-seropositive.

The V and J genes are TRBV6-1 and TRBJ1-5; D gene uncertain. CDR1 MNHNS and CDR2 SASEGT come from the germline V gene. The V end lost 1 base, the J end lost 0 bases, and 19 bases lay between the germline ends. This CDR3 comprises 19 residues. This CDR3 reads CASSEGGWVGNYSNQPQHF. CDR3 DNA sequence: TGTGCCAGCAGTGAAGGAGGCTGGGTGGGGAACTATAGCAATCAGCCCCAGCATTTT.

The rearrangement joins TRBV10-3 to TRBJ1-6; TRBD1 matches 10 bases. The CDR3 loop spans 14 amino acids. Germline V lookup: CDR1 ENHRY, CDR2 SYGVKD. The V segment lost 6 bases and the J segment 11 bases; nucleotides outside the gene matches: 7. The chain's CDR3 is CAIRPGQGGAPLHF. The DNA for the CDR3 is TGTGCCATCAGGCCAGGACAGGGGGGAGCACCCCTCCACTTT.

The chain joins TRBV6-5 to TRBJ2-1; 10 bases are shared with TRBD2. The germline CDR1 and CDR2 sequences are MNHEY and SVGAGI. Trimming removed 6 bases from V and 8 bases from J; junction bases left unmatched: 7. The CDR3 loop spans 14 amino acids. CDR3: CASRASGGVDEQFF. As DNA, the CDR3 is TGTGCCAGCAGAGCTAGCGGGGGTGTAGATGAGCAGTTCTTC.

This clone turned up a few times. This chain links TRBV11-1 with TRBJ1-1; D remains unclear. There are 14 residues in the CDR3. Deletions cut 3 bases from V and 3 bases from J, with 11 bases between. Germline CDR1 reads SGHAT; CDR2 reads FQDESV (reference sequence). The DNA for the CDR3 is TGTGCCAGCAGCTTTCTCGGGTCCTACACTGAAGCTTTCTTT. Translating it yields CASSFLGSYTEAFF.

The chain is built from TRBV12-3 or TRBV12-4 and TRBJ1-4, with D unresolved. The CDR3 runs to 13 residues. V was cut by 4 bases and J by 0 bases, with 3 bases left in between. This CDR3 is CASSYTTNEKLFF. In DNA, the CDR3 is TGTGCCAGCAGTTACACAACTAATGAAAAACTGTTTTTT.

The chain employs TRBV27 and TRBJ2-7; 12 bases align to TRBD2. CDR3 length equals 16 residues. With 5 bases clipped from V and 4 bases from J, the junction kept 9 bases outside the gene matches. Per germline, CDR1 MNHEY and CDR2 SMNVEV (reference sequence). CDR3 coding DNA: TGTGCCAGCAGTCCCCGGGCTAGCGGGGGGGATTACGAGCAGTACTTC. Translating it yields CASSPRASGGDYEQYF.

J is TRBJ1-1 and V is TRBV6-6, with D perhaps TRBD1 (5 bases). Germline V gene lookup returns CDR1 MNHNY and CDR2 SVGAGI (reference sequence). The CDR3 length is 12 residues. Trimming cost V 6 bases and J 2 bases, with 7 bases left between them. CDR3 DNA: TGTGCCAGCAGACGGGACAACACTGAAGCTTTCTTT. Its translation: CASRRDNTEAFF.

V is TRBV18 and J is TRBJ2-7; the D gene is possibly TRBD2 (6 bases). This CDR3 has 15 residues. V was shortened by 6 bases and J by 6 bases, with 21 bases between the two germline ends. CDR1 and CDR2 (germline): KGHSH, LQKENI. In DNA form, the CDR3 reads TGTGCCAGCTCCGGGAGTACGGGACCCTCATCCGAGCAGTACTTC. It codes for CASSGSTGPSSEQYF.

This clone was picked up one time. This sequence joins TRBV5-1 and TRBJ1-2; D is possibly TRBD1 (6 bases). This CDR3 spans 13 amino acids. Trimming removed 0 bases at V and 4 bases at J, with 7 bases between. Germline values: CDR1 SGHRS, CDR2 YFSETQ. Written as DNA, the CDR3 is TGCGCCAGCAGCTTGGAACAGGGCTATGGCTACACCTTC. Its protein is CASSLEQGYGYTF.

The CDR3 bases are TGCGCCAGCAGGACAGGCATCATGAACACTGAAGCTTTCTTT. As protein: CASRTGIMNTEAFF. V is TRBV10-2 and J is TRBJ1-1, with D possibly TRBD1 on 6 matching bases. Germline CDR1 WSHSY, CDR2 SAAADI. Trimming stripped 6 bases from V and 0 bases from J, with 11 bases between. This CDR3 is built from 14 residues.

The rearrangement uses TRBV4-3 and TRBJ2-7; D is tentatively TRBD1 or TRBD2 (7 bases each). Germline values: CDR1 LGHNA, CDR2 YSLEER. V lost 0 bases and J 7 bases, leaving 19 bases between the germline ends. The CDR3 contains 16 residues. The CDR3 nucleotides are TGCGCCAGCAGCCAAGAGGGCGCAGGGGGGGTCCGGGAGCAGTACTTC. Its translation is CASSQEGAGGVREQYF.

This clone appeared once. This chain uses TRBV3-1 (or the pseudogene TRBV3-2) with TRBJ1-1; 11 bases agree with TRBD1. CDR1 is LGHDT and CDR2 is YNNKEL in the germline V gene (reference sequence). Germline trimming cut 0 bases from V and 3 bases from J; bases unmatched to any gene: 18. This CDR3 has 21 residues. The CDR3 DNA is TGTGCCAGCAGCCAAGATAGGGGGATAACGGGACAGGGGGAATGGTACACTGAAGCTTTCTTT. Protein: CASSQDRGITGQGEWYTEAFF.

The chain joins TRBV11-3 to TRBJ2-4; D ambiguous. The CDR3 runs 14 residues. The germline V gene encodes CDR1 SGHNT and CDR2 YENEEA. V gave up 5 bases and J gave up 9 bases, with 17 bases separating them. The CDR3 reads CASSPPPTSSIQYF. In nucleotides, the CDR3 is TGTGCCAGCAGCCCTCCCCCGACTTCGAGCATTCAGTACTTC.

J is TRBJ1-5 and V is TRBV5-6; TRBD1 might be the D (6 bases). Germline V gene data show CDR1 as SGHDT and CDR2 as YYEEEE. The CDR3 has 16 residues. Trimming took 4 bases from V and 1 from J, leaving 15 bases between them. The CDR3 bases are TGTGCCAGCAGCCGGCGGGGCAGGGGAAGCAATCAGCCCCAGCATTTT. This sequence encodes CASSRRGRGSNQPQHF.

This chain uses TRBV7-2 with TRBJ2-2; D possibly corresponds to TRBD1 (6 bases). The CDR3 runs 15 residues. The germline V and J ends were trimmed by 1 base and 4 bases, with 10 bases remaining between them. The germline V gene has CDR1 SGHTA and CDR2 FQGNSA. The CDR3 reads CASSLERGTTGELFF. Written as DNA, the CDR3 is TGTGCCAGCAGCTTAGAAAGGGGGACCACCGGGGAGCTGTTTTTT.

The rearrangement joins TRBV5-1 to TRBJ2-2; D not certain. The V end was cut by 4 bases, the J end by 4 bases, with 8 bases between. CDR1 and CDR2 (germline): SGHRS, YFSETQ. The CDR3 has 13 residues. This CDR3 is CASSHTPTGELFF. As DNA, the CDR3 is TGCGCCAGCAGCCACACCCCCACCGGGGAGCTGTTTTTT.

V gene TRBV2 combines with J gene TRBJ2-1, with D maybe TRBD2 (6 bases). Germline lookup yields CDR1 SNHLY and CDR2 FYNNEI. The CDR3 consists of 16 residues. The V end lost 5 bases, the J end lost 6 bases, and 20 bases lay between the germline ends. The CDR3 region is CASSRGTGVPLNEQFF. The DNA for the CDR3 is TGTGCCAGCAGTCGTGGCACGGGGGTCCCCCTCAATGAGCAGTTCTTC. Looking up the rest from reference TRBV2 and TRBJ2-1 gives the full variable domain: EPEVTQTPSHQVTQMGQEVILRCVPISNHLYFYWYRQILGQKVEFLVSFYNNEISEKSEIFDDQFSVERPDGSNFTLKIRSTKLEDSAMYFCASSRGTGVPLNEQFFGPGTRLTVL.

This chain links TRBV7-9 with TRBJ2-1; TRBD2 aligns across 11 bases. V was pared by 1 base and J by 6 bases, with 8 bases of the junction left unmatched. Germline V gene data show CDR1 as SEHNR and CDR2 as FQNEAQ (reference sequence). The CDR3 extends over 17 amino acids. The CDR3 sequence is CASSLVAGGLEGNEQFF. For the CDR3, the DNA is TGTGCCAGCAGCTTAGTAGCGGGGGGGCTCGAAGGCAATGAGCAGTTCTTC.

The V and J genes are TRBV6-5 and TRBJ1-4; D gene unclear. Trimming shortened V by 3 bases and J by 0 bases, and 11 bases separated the two germline ends. Germline-derived CDR1 and CDR2 are MNHEY and SVGAGI. The CDR3 is made up of 16 amino acids. CDR3 region: CASSYLRGATNEKLFF. The CDR3 DNA is TGTGCCAGCAGTTATCTCCGGGGAGCAACTAATGAAAAACTGTTTTTT.

Remarks on this clone: Other DNA sequences in this sample translate to the same CDR3. J is TRBJ1-6 and V is TRBV7-9, with TRBD1 matching over 7 bases. This CDR3 has 16 residues. The germline V gene has CDR1 SEHNR and CDR2 FQNEAQ (reference sequence). With 1 base clipped from V and 3 bases from J, the junction kept 3 bases outside the gene matches. The CDR3 DNA reads TGTGCCAGCAGCTTAGGACAGGGCTTCTATAATTCACCCCTCCACTTT. Translated, it gives CASSLGQGFYNSPLHF.

Only one count was recorded for this clone. The chain uses TRBV5-6 and TRBJ2-5, with D perhaps TRBD2 (5 bases). The V gene's germline CDR1 is SGHDT and CDR2 YYEEEE. Trimming stripped 4 bases from V and 5 bases from J, with 12 bases between. The CDR3 is 13 residues long. The CDR3 reads CASSPGVAETQYF. The DNA for the CDR3 is TGTGCCAGCAGCCCCGGGGTAGCGGAGACCCAGTACTTC.

V is TRBV7-2 and J is TRBJ2-6; D not certain. Trimming left V 4 bases short and J 3 bases short, with 16 bases between. The germline gives CDR1 SGHTA, CDR2 FQGNSA. The CDR3 is 17 amino acids. CDR3 DNA: TGTGCCAGCAGCTCATCACCCGACGGCTATGGGGCCAACGTCCTGACTTTC. It specifies CASSSSPDGYGANVLTF.

The chain joins TRBV5-5 to TRBJ2-5; 11 bases agree with TRBD2. V was clipped by 4 bases and J by 1 base; unmatched bases: 15. The CDR3 extends over 19 amino acids. Germline V gene data show CDR1 as SGHKS and CDR2 as YYEKEE (reference sequence). CDR3: CASSPLPGLAAEGQETQYF. Here the CDR3 DNA reads TGTGCCAGCAGCCCTTTGCCGGGACTAGCGGCGGAGGGCCAAGAGACCCAGTACTTC.

The table lists this clone with a count of one. The V call is TRBV2, the J call TRBJ1-2; 8 bases match TRBD1. This CDR3 contains 12 residues. V dropped 5 bases and J dropped 8; count of bases not matched to a gene: 4. Germline V gene lookup returns CDR1 SNHLY and CDR2 FYNNEI. Written as DNA, the CDR3 is TGTGCCAGCAGTTTGCGGACAGGGGGCTACACCTTC. This gives the protein CASSLRTGGYTF.

The chain links TRBV11-3 to TRBJ2-2; D might be TRBD2 (5 bases). The length of the CDR3 is 14 residues. The V gene lost 3 bases and the J gene lost 5 bases, with 10 bases spanning the gap. The germline gives CDR1 SGHNT, CDR2 YENEEA. CDR3 protein: CASSLRGLTGELFF. The CDR3 nucleotides are TGTGCCAGCAGCTTGAGAGGGCTAACCGGGGAGCTGTTTTTT.

This chain uses TRBV14 with TRBJ1-3; D is unresolved. V was trimmed by 4 bases and J by 2 bases, leaving 15 bases between them. Germline assignment: CDR1 SGHDN and CDR2 FVKESK. This CDR3 has 16 amino acids. In DNA form, the CDR3 reads TGTGCCAGCAGCCCACCTGGGCTGGCTCCTGGAAACACCATATATTTT. Translating it yields CASSPPGLAPGNTIYF.

V usage is TRBV2 and J usage is TRBJ1-2; D not certain. The CDR3 length is 13 residues. CDR1 and CDR2 (germline): SNHLY, FYNNEI. Between the trimmed V and J ends, which lost 2 bases and 4 bases, there was a span of 8 bases. CDR3 amino acids: CASSEHSLYGYTF. In nucleotides, the CDR3 is TGTGCCAGCAGTGAACACAGCCTCTATGGCTACACCTTC.